These T cell receptor beta chains were read from a single sample in a study of T cell changes during pregnancy in multiple sclerosis. Generated by immunoSEQ multiplex PCR, the TCRdb table keeps only in-frame clones and is missing some. The sample lists approximately 30,000 clones, 90% to 95% occurring once. This material consisted of CD8+ T cells from peripheral blood mononuclear cells, taken in the second trimester of pregnancy. These receptors were collected from a female donor in good health, enrolled as a control in a pregnancy study. Each CDR3 is given with its conserved first and last residue. A D gene is named only where the DNA matches it firmly. Expanded clones get a size class; other rows say once, few or many, or leave the size out.

J gene: TRBJ1-1; clone size: NA; V gene: TRBV13; D gene: TRBD1; CDR3 length: 13; CDR3 protein: CASSARQGPEAFF
J gene: TRBJ2-3; clone size: NA; V gene: TRBV13; D gene: TRBD2; CDR3 length: 20; CDR3 protein: CASTHEWSDSGGPSTDTQYF
J gene: TRBJ1-1; clone size: few; V gene: TRBV10-1; D gene: NA; CDR3 length: 15; CDR3 protein: CAQPRQAIRNTEAFF
J gene: TRBJ1-1; clone size: once; V gene: TRBV9; D gene: NA; CDR3 length: 13; CDR3 protein: CASSAPGKEGAFF
J gene: TRBJ2-5; clone size: once; V gene: TRBV30; D gene: NA; CDR3 length: 12; CDR3 protein: CAWRGGTETQYF
J gene: TRBJ2-2; clone size: NA; V gene: TRBV2; D gene: TRBD1; CDR3 length: 17; CDR3 protein: CASTPGTGEFRTGELFF
J gene: TRBJ1-1; clone size: NA; V gene: TRBV19; D gene: TRBD1; CDR3 length: 13; CDR3 protein: CASSYRDRLGAFF
J gene: TRBJ2-1; clone size: NA; V gene: TRBV7-9; D gene: TRBD2; CDR3 length: 15; CDR3 protein: CASRLAGGPDNEQFF
J gene: TRBJ2-2; clone size: NA; V gene: TRBV6-5; D gene: NA; CDR3 length: 16; CDR3 protein: CASSYSLDRYTGELFF
J gene: TRBJ1-1; clone size: NA; V gene: TRBV7-9; D gene: NA; CDR3 length: 12; CDR3 protein: CASNLGQSEAFF
J gene: TRBJ2-7; clone size: NA; V gene: TRBV7-9; D gene: TRBD2; CDR3 length: 13; CDR3 protein: CASSLGAGAEQYF
J gene: TRBJ1-6; clone size: NA; V gene: TRBV25-1; D gene: TRBD1; CDR3 length: 15; CDR3 protein: CASSAYGQGDSPLHF
J gene: TRBJ2-3; clone size: once; V gene: TRBV27; D gene: TRBD2; CDR3 length: 19; CDR3 protein: CASSLGYSGGVLSTDTQYF
J gene: TRBJ1-1; clone size: NA; V gene: TRBV6-1; D gene: TRBD1; CDR3 length: 15; CDR3 protein: CASSAWTGQNTEAFF
J gene: TRBJ2-5; clone size: NA; V gene: TRBV4-3; D gene: NA; CDR3 length: 15; CDR3 protein: CASSQLGAQRETQYF
J gene: TRBJ1-1; clone size: NA; V gene: TRBV7-2; D gene: NA; CDR3 length: 15; CDR3 protein: CASSPAVVSNTEAFF
J gene: TRBJ2-3; clone size: NA; V gene: TRBV29-1; D gene: TRBD1; CDR3 length: 15; CDR3 protein: CSVESWTGVEVTQYF
J gene: TRBJ2-7; clone size: NA; V gene: TRBV18; D gene: NA; CDR3 length: 16; CDR3 protein: CASSPPLRGRTYEQYF
J gene: TRBJ1-1; clone size: few; V gene: TRBV18; D gene: NA; CDR3 length: 14; CDR3 protein: CASSLRAGITEAFF
J gene: TRBJ2-1; clone size: once; V gene: TRBV5-6; D gene: TRBD1; CDR3 length: 16; CDR3 protein: CASSWYTGGGSNEQFF
J gene: TRBJ1-1; clone size: NA; V gene: TRBV6-6; D gene: NA; CDR3 length: 12; CDR3 protein: CASSAGQLEAFF
J gene: TRBJ2-1; clone size: NA; V gene: TRBV19; D gene: TRBD2; CDR3 length: 15; CDR3 protein: CATSNAGGSYNEQFF
J gene: TRBJ2-5; clone size: NA; V gene: TRBV4-1; D gene: TRBD1; CDR3 length: 19; CDR3 protein: CASSPRGHSSANLQETQYF
J gene: TRBJ2-1; clone size: NA; V gene: TRBV7-9; D gene: NA; CDR3 length: 13; CDR3 protein: CASSFPSYNEQFF
J gene: TRBJ2-2; clone size: NA; V gene: TRBV6-1; D gene: TRBD2; CDR3 length: 15; CDR3 protein: CASSEEGGMAGELFF
J gene: TRBJ1-1; clone size: NA; V gene: TRBV13; D gene: NA; CDR3 length: 15; CDR3 protein: CASSLIGEAQTEAFF
J gene: TRBJ2-2; clone size: NA; V gene: TRBV9; D gene: TRBD2; CDR3 length: 20; CDR3 protein: CASSVLNGRALGRGTGELFF
J gene: TRBJ2-3; clone size: NA; V gene: TRBV4-2; D gene: TRBD2; CDR3 length: 16; CDR3 protein: CASSQERASGGDTQYF
J gene: TRBJ1-2; clone size: NA; V gene: TRBV7-6; D gene: TRBD1; CDR3 length: 14; CDR3 protein: CASSGTGPNYGYTF
J gene: TRBJ1-1; clone size: NA; V gene: TRBV7-9; D gene: NA; CDR3 length: 13; CDR3 protein: CASSLDSSTEAFF
J gene: TRBJ1-6; clone size: NA; V gene: TRBV4-1; D gene: NA; CDR3 length: 14; CDR3 protein: CASSQGGQFSPLHF
J gene: TRBJ2-7; clone size: NA; V gene: TRBV7-9; D gene: NA; CDR3 length: 12; CDR3 protein: CASSTRSYEQYF
J gene: TRBJ2-1; clone size: NA; V gene: TRBV10-3; D gene: TRBD2; CDR3 length: 13; CDR3 protein: CAILGLAGNEQFF
J gene: TRBJ1-3; clone size: NA; V gene: TRBV7-9; D gene: NA; CDR3 length: 15; CDR3 protein: CASSLSGSSGNTIYF
J gene: TRBJ1-6; clone size: NA; V gene: TRBV6-5; D gene: NA; CDR3 length: 15; CDR3 protein: CASSYSKVVSSPLHF
J gene: TRBJ2-4; clone size: NA; V gene: TRBV4-3; D gene: TRBD1; CDR3 length: 19; CDR3 protein: CASSQAGQGIPLAKNIQYF
J gene: TRBJ1-2; clone size: NA; V gene: TRBV29-1; D gene: NA; CDR3 length: 15; CDR3 protein: CSVELYHRDYYGYTF
J gene: TRBJ2-3; clone size: NA; V gene: TRBV5-6; D gene: NA; CDR3 length: 15; CDR3 protein: CASSLDSGVADTQYF
J gene: TRBJ2-1; clone size: NA; V gene: TRBV11-2; D gene: NA; CDR3 length: 17; CDR3 protein: CASSLGRAASSYNEQFF
J gene: TRBJ1-1; clone size: NA; V gene: TRBV19; D gene: NA; CDR3 length: 15; CDR3 protein: CASSPNRGGNTEAFF
J gene: TRBJ1-2; clone size: NA; V gene: TRBV27; D gene: NA; CDR3 length: 15; CDR3 protein: CASSFFGSGGYGYTF
J gene: TRBJ2-5; clone size: NA; V gene: TRBV6-6; D gene: TRBD1; CDR3 length: 16; CDR3 protein: CASSTRDRGFGETQYF
J gene: TRBJ1-2; clone size: NA; V gene: TRBV16; D gene: TRBD1; CDR3 length: 15; CDR3 protein: CASSQSTGPSYGYTF
J gene: TRBJ2-1; clone size: NA; V gene: TRBV18; D gene: NA; CDR3 length: 11; CDR3 protein: CASSPIGEQFF
J gene: TRBJ2-5; clone size: NA; V gene: TRBV9; D gene: TRBD1; CDR3 length: 14; CDR3 protein: CASSSGDRVETQYF
J gene: TRBJ2-7; clone size: NA; V gene: TRBV11-3; D gene: NA; CDR3 length: 11; CDR3 protein: CASSHSYEQYF
J gene: TRBJ2-5; clone size: NA; V gene: TRBV7-2; D gene: TRBD1; CDR3 length: 14; CDR3 protein: CASSSHTGEETQYF
J gene: TRBJ2-4; clone size: NA; V gene: TRBV15; D gene: TRBD1; CDR3 length: 14; CDR3 protein: CATSRSGTGNIQYF
J gene: TRBJ1-1; clone size: NA; V gene: TRBV4-2; D gene: NA; CDR3 length: 15; CDR3 protein: CASSQGDKSNTEAFF
J gene: TRBJ2-1; clone size: NA; V gene: TRBV5-6; D gene: TRBD1; CDR3 length: 16; CDR3 protein: CASSAGRDRKYNEQFF
J gene: TRBJ2-2; clone size: few; V gene: TRBV29-1; D gene: NA; CDR3 length: 15; CDR3 protein: CSVRDFTENTGELFF
J gene: TRBJ2-1; clone size: NA; V gene: TRBV7-2; D gene: NA; CDR3 length: 11; CDR3 protein: CASSPGWVQFF
J gene: TRBJ2-1; clone size: NA; V gene: TRBV6-4; D gene: TRBD2; CDR3 length: 16; CDR3 protein: CASSETSGGDYNEQFF
J gene: TRBJ1-5; clone size: NA; V gene: TRBV4-3; D gene: NA; CDR3 length: 16; CDR3 protein: CASSQEWGVSNQPQHF
J gene: TRBJ1-5; clone size: once; V gene: TRBV5-8; D gene: NA; CDR3 length: 14; CDR3 protein: CASSLVMSNQPQHF
J gene: TRBJ1-5; clone size: NA; V gene: TRBV4-1; D gene: NA; CDR3 length: 15; CDR3 protein: CASSQAGYSNQPQHF
J gene: TRBJ1-1; clone size: NA; V gene: TRBV5-1; D gene: NA; CDR3 length: 12; CDR3 protein: CASSLLPNEAFF
J gene: TRBJ1-6; clone size: NA; V gene: TRBV12-5; D gene: TRBD1; CDR3 length: 18; CDR3 protein: CASGTQTGGITDNSPLHF
J gene: TRBJ1-2; clone size: NA; V gene: TRBV9; D gene: TRBD1; CDR3 length: 15; CDR3 protein: CASSPRDRANYGYTF
J gene: TRBJ1-1; clone size: NA; V gene: TRBV7-2; D gene: NA; CDR3 length: 19; CDR3 protein: CASSFMTGPYLAENTEAFF